A selection of T cell receptor beta chains follows, all from one sample in a study of cytomegalovirus exposure and HLA in healthy donors. Only in-frame clones appear in the TCRdb table, and some are missing; sequencing was by immunoSEQ multiplex PCR. The sample has just over 200,000 clones; around four fifths are singletons. Sequencing was performed on PBMCs. The receptors originated from a woman between 35 and 50 years old in good health and CMV-seronegative. The CDR3 runs from the conserved cysteine through the conserved F or W. D genes are given only for firm matches. Not all rows give a size; the values are once, few, many and, for expanded clones, a class.

abundance: -; d_gene: -; v_gene: TRBV7-6; j_gene: TRBJ2-5; len: 14; CDR3aa: CASSLQEGRETQYF; CDR3nt: TGTGCCAGCAGCTTACAAGAGGGCCGAGAGACCCAGTACTTC
abundance: -; d_gene: TRBD1; v_gene: TRBV4-1; j_gene: TRBJ1-1; len: 17; CDR3aa: CASSHPGTGEMGTEAFF; CDR3nt: TGCGCCAGCAGCCACCCCGGGACAGGTGAAATGGGCACTGAAGCTTTCTTT
abundance: -; d_gene: TRBD1; v_gene: TRBV7-9; j_gene: TRBJ1-6; len: 16; CDR3aa: CASSSGGDRNNSPLHF; CDR3nt: TGTGCCAGCAGCTCCGGGGGGGACAGAAATAATTCACCCCTCCACTTT
abundance: -; d_gene: -; v_gene: TRBV9; j_gene: TRBJ2-3; len: 15; CDR3aa: CASSVLGSGTDTQYF; CDR3nt: TGTGCCAGCAGCGTACTTGGTAGCGGCACAGATACGCAGTATTTT
abundance: -; d_gene: -; v_gene: TRBV18; j_gene: TRBJ2-7; len: 13; CDR3aa: CASSPPSGDEQYF; CDR3nt: TGTGCCAGCTCACCACCGTCAGGGGATGAGCAGTACTTC
abundance: -; d_gene: -; v_gene: TRBV5-4; j_gene: TRBJ1-2; len: 15; CDR3aa: CASSPPGGSRYGYTF; CDR3nt: TGTGCCAGCAGCCCCCCAGGTGGTAGTAGGTATGGCTACACCTTC
abundance: few; d_gene: TRBD1; v_gene: TRBV28; j_gene: TRBJ1-1; len: 15; CDR3aa: CASSTLGQGASEAFF; CDR3nt: TGTGCCAGCAGCACCTTGGGACAGGGGGCATCTGAAGCTTTCTTT
abundance: -; d_gene: TRBD1; v_gene: TRBV7-2; j_gene: TRBJ1-1; len: 18; CDR3aa: CASSLKGRGTARVTEAFF; CDR3nt: TGTGCCAGCAGCTTAAAAGGTAGGGGGACAGCGCGTGTGACTGAAGCTTTCTTT
abundance: -; d_gene: TRBD1; v_gene: TRBV6-5; j_gene: TRBJ2-7; len: 15; CDR3aa: CASSLFRDSAYEQYF; CDR3nt: TGTGCCAGCAGCCTTTTTCGGGACAGCGCCTACGAGCAGTACTTC
abundance: -; d_gene: TRBD2; v_gene: TRBV6-4; j_gene: TRBJ2-1; len: 16; CDR3aa: CASSDLADAPYNEQFF; CDR3nt: TGTGCCAGCAGTGACCTAGCGGACGCCCCCTACAATGAGCAGTTCTTC
abundance: once; d_gene: -; v_gene: TRBV28; j_gene: TRBJ1-2; len: 15; CDR3aa: CASSLGGGTPHGYTF; CDR3nt: TGTGCCAGCAGCCTGGGAGGGGGTACCCCCCATGGCTACACCTTC
abundance: -; d_gene: -; v_gene: TRBV28; j_gene: TRBJ2-1; len: 14; CDR3aa: CASSLSPGYNEQFF; CDR3nt: TGTGCCAGCAGTTTATCACCCGGTTACAATGAGCAGTTCTTC